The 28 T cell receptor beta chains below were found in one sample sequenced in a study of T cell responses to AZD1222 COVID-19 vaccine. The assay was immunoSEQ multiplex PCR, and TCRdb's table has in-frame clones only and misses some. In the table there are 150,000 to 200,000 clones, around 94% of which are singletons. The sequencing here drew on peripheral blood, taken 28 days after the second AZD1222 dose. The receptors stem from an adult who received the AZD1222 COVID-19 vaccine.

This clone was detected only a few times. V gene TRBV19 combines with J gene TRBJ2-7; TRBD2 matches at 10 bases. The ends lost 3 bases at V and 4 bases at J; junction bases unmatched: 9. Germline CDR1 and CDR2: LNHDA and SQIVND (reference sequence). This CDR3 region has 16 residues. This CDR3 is CASSMPGLAEGYEQYF. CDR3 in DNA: TGTGCCAGTAGTATGCCCGGACTAGCGGAGGGGTACGAGCAGTACTTC.

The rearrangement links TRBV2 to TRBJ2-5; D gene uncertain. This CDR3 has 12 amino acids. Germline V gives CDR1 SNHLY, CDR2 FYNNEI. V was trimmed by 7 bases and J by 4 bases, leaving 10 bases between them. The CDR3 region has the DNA TGTGCCAGCAATAAGGGTACAGAGACCCAGTACTTC. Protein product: CASNKGTETQYF.

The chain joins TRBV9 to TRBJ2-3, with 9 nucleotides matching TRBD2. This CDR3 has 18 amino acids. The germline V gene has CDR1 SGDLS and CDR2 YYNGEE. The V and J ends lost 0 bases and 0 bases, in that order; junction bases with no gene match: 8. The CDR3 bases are TGTGCCAGCAGCGTAGGCCCAAGGCTAGCGGGAAGCACAGATACGCAGTATTTT. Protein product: CASSVGPRLAGSTDTQYF.

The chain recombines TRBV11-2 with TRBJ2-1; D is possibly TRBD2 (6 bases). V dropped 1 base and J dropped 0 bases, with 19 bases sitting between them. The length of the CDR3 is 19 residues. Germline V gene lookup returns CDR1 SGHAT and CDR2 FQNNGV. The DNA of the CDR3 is TGTGCCAGCAGCTTAGTTAGGTGGGCGGGACCCAGCTCCTACAATGAGCAGTTCTTC. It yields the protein CASSLVRWAGPSSYNEQFF. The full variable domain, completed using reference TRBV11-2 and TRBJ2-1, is EAGVAQSPRYKIIEKRQSVAFWCNPISGHATLYWYQQILGQGPKLLIQFQNNGVVDDSQLPKDRFSAERLKGVDSTLKIQPAKLEDSAVYLCASSLVRWAGPSSYNEQFFGPGTRLTVL.

CDR3 nucleotide sequence: TGCGCCAGCAGCTTGGGGTCAACTTCTAACTATGGCTACACCTTC. Translation gives CASSLGSTSNYGYTF. V is TRBV5-1 and J is TRBJ1-2; D not certain. This CDR3 comprises 15 residues. V dropped 0 bases and J dropped 0 bases, with 9 bases sitting between them. Germline V gene lookup returns CDR1 SGHRS and CDR2 YFSETQ. The full variable domain, with the rest looked up from reference TRBV5-1 and TRBJ1-2, is KAGVTQTPRYLIKTRGQQVTLSCSPISGHRSVSWYQQTPGQGLQFLFEYFSETQRNKGNFPGRFSGRQFSNSRSEMNVSTLELGDSALYLCASSLGSTSNYGYTFGSGTRLTVV.

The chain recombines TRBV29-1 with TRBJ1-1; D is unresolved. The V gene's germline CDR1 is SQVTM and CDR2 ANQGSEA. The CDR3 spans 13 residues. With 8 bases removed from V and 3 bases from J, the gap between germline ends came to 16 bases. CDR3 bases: TGCAGCTCCAGCGCCATTTGCGACACTGAAGCTTTCTTT. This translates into CSSSAICDTEAFF.

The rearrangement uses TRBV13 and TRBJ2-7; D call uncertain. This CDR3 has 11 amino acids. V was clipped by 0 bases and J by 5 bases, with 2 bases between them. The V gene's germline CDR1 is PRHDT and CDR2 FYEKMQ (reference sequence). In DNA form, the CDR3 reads TGTGCCAGCAGCTTAGGTCACGAGCAGTACTTC. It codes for CASSLGHEQYF.

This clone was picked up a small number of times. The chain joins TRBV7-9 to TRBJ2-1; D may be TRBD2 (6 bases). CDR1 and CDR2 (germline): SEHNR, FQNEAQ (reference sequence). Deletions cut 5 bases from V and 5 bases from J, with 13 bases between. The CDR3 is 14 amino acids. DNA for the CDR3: TGTGCCAGCAGCAATAGCGGACCTAACAATGAGCAGTTCTTC. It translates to CASSNSGPNNEQFF.

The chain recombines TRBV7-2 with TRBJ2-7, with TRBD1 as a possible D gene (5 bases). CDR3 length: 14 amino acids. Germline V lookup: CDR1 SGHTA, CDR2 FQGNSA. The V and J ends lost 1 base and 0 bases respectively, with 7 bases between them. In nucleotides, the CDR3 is TGTGCCAGCAGCTTAGGGACAACCTCCTACGAGCAGTACTTC. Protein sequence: CASSLGTTSYEQYF.

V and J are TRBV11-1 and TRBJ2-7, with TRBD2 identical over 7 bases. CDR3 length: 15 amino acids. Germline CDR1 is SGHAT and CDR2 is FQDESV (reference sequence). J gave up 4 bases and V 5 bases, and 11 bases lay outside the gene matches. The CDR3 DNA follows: TGTGCCAGCAGCAGGACTACTAGCGTTTTGTACGAGCAGTACTTC. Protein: CASSRTTSVLYEQYF.

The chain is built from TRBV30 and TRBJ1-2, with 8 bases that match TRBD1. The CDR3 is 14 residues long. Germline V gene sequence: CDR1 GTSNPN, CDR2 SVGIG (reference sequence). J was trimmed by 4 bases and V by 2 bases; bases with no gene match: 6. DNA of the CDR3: TGTGCCTGGAGTCTCAGGGGGCGCTTCTATGGCTACACCTTC. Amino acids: CAWSLRGRFYGYTF.

This chain's CDR3 is CASSPTGGRGYTF. The DNA for the CDR3 is TGTGCCAGCAGTCCTACAGGGGGCCGTGGCTACACCTTC. V and J are TRBV27 and TRBJ1-2; the match to TRBD1 covers 9 bases. The germline V gene has CDR1 MNHEY and CDR2 SMNVEV (reference sequence). This CDR3 contains 13 residues. V was pared by 5 bases and J by 7 bases, with 5 bases of the junction left unmatched.

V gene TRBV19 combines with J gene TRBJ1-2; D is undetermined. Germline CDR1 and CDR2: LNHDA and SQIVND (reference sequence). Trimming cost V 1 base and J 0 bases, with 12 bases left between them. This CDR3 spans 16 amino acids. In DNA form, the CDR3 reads TGTGCCAGTAGTATAGGGGGAGCTCCAGCTAACTATGGCTACACCTTC. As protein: CASSIGGAPANYGYTF. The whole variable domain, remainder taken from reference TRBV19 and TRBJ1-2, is DGGITQSPKYLFRKEGQNVTLSCEQNLNHDAMYWYRQDPGQGLRLIYYSQIVNDFQKGDIAEGYSVSREKKESFPLTVTSAQKNPTAFYLCASSIGGAPANYGYTFGSGTRLTVV.

In nucleotides, the CDR3 is TGTGCCAGCAGCGCGGGACTTTCCTACAATGAGCAGTTCTTC. This encodes CASSAGLSYNEQFF. The chain couples TRBV7-3 to TRBJ2-1, with TRBD2 as a possible D gene (6 bases). There are 14 residues in the CDR3. Deletions cut 5 bases from V and 1 base from J, with 9 bases between. Germline V gene lookup returns CDR1 SGHTA and CDR2 FQGTGA.

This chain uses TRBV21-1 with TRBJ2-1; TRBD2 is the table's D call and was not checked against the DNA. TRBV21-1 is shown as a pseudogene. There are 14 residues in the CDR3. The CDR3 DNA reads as TGTGCCAGCAGGCTGGGTTCCGCGGGAAATGAGCAGTTCTTC. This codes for CASRLGSAGNEQFF.

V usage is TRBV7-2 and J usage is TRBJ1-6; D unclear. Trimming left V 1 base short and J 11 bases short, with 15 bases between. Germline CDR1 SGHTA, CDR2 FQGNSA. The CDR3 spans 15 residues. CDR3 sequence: CASSLGQQHGPPLHF. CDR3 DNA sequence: TGTGCCAGCAGCTTAGGGCAGCAGCATGGGCCACCCCTCCACTTT.

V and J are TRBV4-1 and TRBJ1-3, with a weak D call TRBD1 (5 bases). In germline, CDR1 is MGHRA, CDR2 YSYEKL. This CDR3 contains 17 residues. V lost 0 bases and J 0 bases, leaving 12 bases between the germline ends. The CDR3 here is CASSQEGGGSSGNTIYF. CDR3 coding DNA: TGCGCCAGCAGCCAAGAGGGTGGGGGTAGCTCTGGAAACACCATATATTTT.

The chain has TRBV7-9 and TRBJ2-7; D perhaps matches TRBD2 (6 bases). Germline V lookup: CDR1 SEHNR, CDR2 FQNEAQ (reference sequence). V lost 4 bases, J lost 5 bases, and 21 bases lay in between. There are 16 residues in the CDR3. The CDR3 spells CASSSTAGREYDEQYF. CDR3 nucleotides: TGTGCCAGCAGCTCAACCGCGGGGCGGGAATACGACGAGCAGTACTTC.

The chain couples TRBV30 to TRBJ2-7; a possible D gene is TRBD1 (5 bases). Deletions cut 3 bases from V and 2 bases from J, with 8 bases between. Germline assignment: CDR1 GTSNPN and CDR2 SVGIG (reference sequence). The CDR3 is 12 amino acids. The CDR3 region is CAWSDRPYEQYF. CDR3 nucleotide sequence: TGTGCCTGGAGCGACAGACCCTACGAGCAGTACTTC.

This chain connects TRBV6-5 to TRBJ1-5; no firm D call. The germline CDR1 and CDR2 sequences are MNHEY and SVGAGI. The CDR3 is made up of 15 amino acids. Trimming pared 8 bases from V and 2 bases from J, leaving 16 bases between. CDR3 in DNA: TGTGCCAGCCTGGAAGAGGGAGGCGGCAATCAGCCCCAGCATTTT. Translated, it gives CASLEEGGGNQPQHF.

The CDR3 region is CASSSAGVDYGYTF. The DNA for the CDR3 is TGTGCCAGCAGCTCCGCGGGGGTGGACTATGGCTACACCTTC. This chain uses TRBV7-9 with TRBJ1-2, with D tentatively TRBD1 (5 bases). The germline V gene has CDR1 SEHNR and CDR2 FQNEAQ (reference sequence). The V gene lost 4 bases and the J gene lost 3 bases, with 12 bases spanning the gap. The CDR3 sequence is 14 residues long.

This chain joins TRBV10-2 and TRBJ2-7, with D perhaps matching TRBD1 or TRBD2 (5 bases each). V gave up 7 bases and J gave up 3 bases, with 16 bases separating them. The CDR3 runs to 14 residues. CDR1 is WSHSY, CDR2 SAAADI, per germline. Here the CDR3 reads CASNPGTSDYEQYF. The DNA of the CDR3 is TGCGCCAGCAATCCAGGGACCTCCGACTACGAGCAGTACTTC.

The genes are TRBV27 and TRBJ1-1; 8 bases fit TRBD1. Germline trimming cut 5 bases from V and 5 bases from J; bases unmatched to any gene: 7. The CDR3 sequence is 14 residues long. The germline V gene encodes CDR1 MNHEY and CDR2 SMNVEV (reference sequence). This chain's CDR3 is CASSIRTGLTEAFF. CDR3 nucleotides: TGTGCCAGCAGTATACGGACAGGGTTAACTGAAGCTTTCTTT.

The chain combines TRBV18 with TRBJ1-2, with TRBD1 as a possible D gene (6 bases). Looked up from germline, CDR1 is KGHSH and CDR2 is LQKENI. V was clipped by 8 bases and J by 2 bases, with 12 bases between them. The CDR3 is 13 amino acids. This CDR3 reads CASARTGNYGYTF. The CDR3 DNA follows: TGTGCCAGCGCCCGAACAGGGAACTATGGCTACACCTTC.

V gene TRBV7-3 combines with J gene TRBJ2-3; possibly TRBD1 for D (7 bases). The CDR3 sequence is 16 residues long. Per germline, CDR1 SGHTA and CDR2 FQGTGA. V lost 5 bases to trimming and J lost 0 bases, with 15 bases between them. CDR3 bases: TGTGCCAGCAGCGACCAGGGGGGAGTAAGCACAGATACGCAGTATTTT. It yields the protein CASSDQGGVSTDTQYF.

This CDR3 is CASSEVVPVNQPQHF. The CDR3 DNA follows: TGTGCCAGCAGTGAAGTCGTTCCGGTCAATCAGCCCCAGCATTTT. The chain is built from TRBV2 and TRBJ1-5; D gene unclear. This CDR3 is built from 15 residues. CDR1 and CDR2 (germline): SNHLY, FYNNEI. Trimming shortened V by 1 base and J by 3 bases, and 10 bases separated the two germline ends. Filled out from reference TRBV2 and TRBJ1-5, the complete variable domain reads EPEVTQTPSHQVTQMGQEVILRCVPISNHLYFYWYRQILGQKVEFLVSFYNNEISEKSEIFDDQFSVERPDGSNFTLKIRSTKLEDSAMYFCASSEVVPVNQPQHFGDGTRLSIL.

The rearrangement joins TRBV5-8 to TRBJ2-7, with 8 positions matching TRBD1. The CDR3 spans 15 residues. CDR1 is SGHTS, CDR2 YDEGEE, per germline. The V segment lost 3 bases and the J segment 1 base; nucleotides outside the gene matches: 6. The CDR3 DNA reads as TGTGCCAGCAGCTCCACCGGGACAGGATCCTACGAGCAGTACTTC. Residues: CASSSTGTGSYEQYF.

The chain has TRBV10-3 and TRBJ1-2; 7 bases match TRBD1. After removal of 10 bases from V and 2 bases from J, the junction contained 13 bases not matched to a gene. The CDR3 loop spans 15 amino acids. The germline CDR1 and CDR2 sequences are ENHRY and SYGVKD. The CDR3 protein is CATNSPGQTNYGYTF. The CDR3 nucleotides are TGTGCCACCAATTCCCCGGGACAGACCAACTATGGCTACACCTTC.